The T cell receptor beta chain under discussion was sequenced for a study of cytomegalovirus exposure and HLA in healthy donors. Trimming cost V 2 bases and J 7 bases; bases outside gene matches: 14. The CDR3 has 17 residues. Germline V gives CDR1 GTSNPN, CDR2 SVGIG (reference sequence). The PCR had 60 Vbeta and 13 Jbeta primers. Assay used: immunoSEQ multiplex PCR; TCRdb lists only in-frame clones, some missing. The sample has fewer than 200,000 clones, about 77% seen once. This clone was counted a few times. No antigen is known for it. Whole-study findings and limits: 87-base-pair reads could not separate some V segments, including TRBV6-2 and TRBV6-3. Confirmation in vitro established that a few CMV-associated chains were specific for CMV antigens. Most likely, a cluster of highly shared sequence variants arose as a sequencing artifact.

V usage is TRBV30 and J usage is TRBJ2-2, with 9 bases lining up with TRBD1. Sequences were obtained from PBMCs. The TCR comes from a female donor in good health and CMV-seronegative. CDR3 nucleotides: TGTGCCTGGAGTACCAGACGGACAGGGGTAGGATTCGGGGAGCTGTTTTTT. It codes for CAWSTRRTGVGFGELFF. The variable domain in full, with the rest retrieved from reference TRBV30 and TRBJ2-2, is SQTIHQWPATLVQPVGSPLSLECTVEGTSNPNLYWYRQAAGRGLQLLFYSVGIGQISSEVPQNLSASRPQDRQFILSSKKLLLSDSGFYLCAWSTRRTGVGFGELFFGEGSRLTVL.